Presented here are 17 T cell receptor beta chains from one specimen sequenced in a study of OX40 agonist ivuxolimab in advanced cancers. Here immunoSEQ multiplex PCR was the method, and the copy in TCRdb shows in-frame clones only, minus some. The sample has more than 90,000 clones; approximately 80% are singletons. The sample here was CD4+ or CD8+ T cells sorted from blood, taken in a trial of the OX40 agonist ivuxolimab. The receptors derive from an adult with an advanced solid tumor such as melanoma, head and neck, liver or kidney cancer.

V gene TRBV15 combines with J gene TRBJ2-1; 7 bases map to TRBD2. V lost 1 base, J lost 6 bases, and 9 bases stayed unmatched. The CDR3 extends over 16 amino acids. Per the germline V gene, CDR1 is LNHNV and CDR2 is YYDKDF (reference sequence). Here the CDR3 DNA reads TGTGCCACCAGCAGAGGGGGGGGGACTGCCCTCAATGAGCAGTTCTTC. Its protein product is CATSRGGGTALNEQFF. Looking up the rest from reference TRBV15 and TRBJ2-1 gives the full variable domain: DAMVIQNPRYQVTQFGKPVTLSCSQTLNHNVMYWYQQKSSQAPKLLFHYYDKDFNNEADTPDNFQSRRPNTSFCFLDIRSPGLGDTAMYLCATSRGGGTALNEQFFGPGTRLTVL.

The chain uses TRBV9 and TRBJ1-1; D gene ambiguous. The CDR3 extends over 12 amino acids. Germline-derived CDR1 and CDR2 are SGDLS and YYNGEE. The ends were cut back, 1 base at V and 5 bases at J, with 6 bases in the middle. The CDR3 here is CASSVSGTEAFF. In DNA form, the CDR3 reads TGTGCCAGCAGCGTATCTGGGACTGAAGCTTTCTTT.

The V call is TRBV5-1, the J call TRBJ1-4; D is possibly TRBD1 (5 bases). The V end lost 2 bases, the J end lost 2 bases, and 10 bases lay between the germline ends. This CDR3 is built from 15 residues. Germline-derived CDR1 and CDR2 are SGHRS and YFSETQ. CDR3 DNA: TGCGCCAGCAGCTTAGGGGCGAGGACTAATGAAAAACTGTTTTTT. As protein: CASSLGARTNEKLFF. The complete variable domain, with remaining parts taken from reference TRBV5-1 and TRBJ1-4, reads KAGVTQTPRYLIKTRGQQVTLSCSPISGHRSVSWYQQTPGQGLQFLFEYFSETQRNKGNFPGRFSGRQFSNSRSEMNVSTLELGDSALYLCASSLGARTNEKLFFGSGTQLSVL.

This clone was seen once. The chain is built from TRBV11-2 and TRBJ1-4; D uncertain. The V and J ends lost 1 base and 4 bases respectively, with 4 bases between them. The V gene's germline CDR1 is SGHAT and CDR2 FQNNGV. The CDR3 contains 13 residues. In nucleotides, the CDR3 is TGTGCCAGCAGCTTAGCCCATAATGAAAAACTGTTTTTT. It specifies CASSLAHNEKLFF.

This clone was detected only once. The genes are TRBV12-5 and TRBJ1-2; TRBD1 matches at 8 bases. Germline assignment: CDR1 LGHNT and CDR2 FRNRAP. V shed 2 bases and J 6 bases; nucleotides not matched to a gene: 5. This CDR3 comprises 14 residues. The chain's CDR3 is CASGLLGTGHGYTF. CDR3 coding DNA: TGTGCTAGTGGTTTGTTAGGGACAGGCCATGGCTACACCTTC.

V and J are TRBV10-3 and TRBJ2-3; 12 nucleotides align to TRBD2. The CDR3 has 16 amino acids. Germline CDR1 is ENHRY and CDR2 is SYGVKD. Trimming at V came to 6 bases and at J to 4 bases, leaving 8 bases not matched to a gene. The DNA for the CDR3 is TGTGCCATCAGCCACGTACTAGCGGGAGGCCCAGATACGCAGTATTTT. Residues: CAISHVLAGGPDTQYF.

The V call is TRBV7-9, the J call TRBJ2-5, with 9 nucleotides matching TRBD1. Trimming at V came to 5 bases and at J to 5 bases, leaving 6 bases not matched to a gene. Per germline, CDR1 SEHNR and CDR2 FQNEAQ (reference sequence). CDR3 length: 14 residues. Here the CDR3 reads CASSQGQGMETQYF. The CDR3 bases are TGTGCCAGCAGCCAGGGACAGGGCATGGAGACCCAGTACTTC.

This chain connects TRBV7-9 to TRBJ2-5, with TRBD1 matching 8 bases. Germline V gene lookup returns CDR1 SEHNR and CDR2 FQNEAQ (reference sequence). This CDR3 comprises 14 residues. Germline trimming cut 5 bases from V and 7 bases from J; bases unmatched to any gene: 9. CDR3 sequence: CASSPGQGRGTQYF. DNA of the CDR3: TGTGCCAGCAGCCCCGGACAGGGTAGGGGGACCCAGTACTTC.

The V and J genes are TRBV7-9 and TRBJ2-7; no firm D call. Trimming left V 1 base short and J 2 bases short, with 9 bases between. This CDR3 is built from 14 residues. Germline lookup yields CDR1 SEHNR and CDR2 FQNEAQ (reference sequence). The chain's CDR3 is CASSLGLVPYEQYF. The CDR3 region has the DNA TGTGCCAGCAGCTTAGGATTGGTTCCCTACGAGCAGTACTTC.

This chain links TRBV15 with TRBJ1-3, with D uncertain. Germline V CDR1 and CDR2: LNHNV, YYDKDF (reference sequence). Trimming removed 0 bases at V and 1 base at J, with 10 bases between. The length of the CDR3 is 16 residues. The CDR3 DNA reads TGTGCCACCAGCAGAGATAAGCAAATTTCTGGAAACACCATATATTTT. Translating it yields CATSRDKQISGNTIYF.

This chain connects TRBV5-1 to TRBJ1-4, with a weak D call TRBD1 (6 bases). CDR3 length equals 16 residues. The germline V gene encodes CDR1 SGHRS and CDR2 YFSETQ. With 0 bases removed from V and 0 bases from J, the gap between germline ends came to 9 bases. As DNA, the CDR3 is TGCGCCAGCAGCTTGGACAGGGCTGCAACTAATGAAAAACTGTTTTTT. It translates to CASSLDRAATNEKLFF.

V and J are TRBV6-1 and TRBJ1-4; D unclear. V shed 8 bases and J shed 0 bases, with 7 bases lying between them. The germline CDR1 and CDR2 sequences are MNHNS and SASEGT. CDR3 length: 13 residues. The CDR3 spells CASAPPTNEKLFF. The CDR3 bases are TGTGCCAGCGCGCCGCCAACTAATGAAAAACTGTTTTTT.

The chain has TRBV7-9 and TRBJ2-7, with TRBD2 as a possible D gene (6 bases). In germline, CDR1 is SEHNR, CDR2 FQNEAQ (reference sequence). With 4 bases removed from V and 0 bases from J, the gap between germline ends came to 16 bases. The CDR3 consists of 16 residues. This CDR3 is CASSSYIGGSSYEQYF. CDR3 DNA: TGTGCCAGCAGCTCCTATATCGGGGGTAGCTCCTACGAGCAGTACTTC.

The chain employs TRBV18 and TRBJ1-1, with 7 bases fitting TRBD1. The germline gives CDR1 KGHSH, CDR2 LQKENI. With V trimmed by 7 bases and J by 1 base, 3 bases remained unmatched. This CDR3 contains 13 residues. This chain's CDR3 is CASLRDRNTEAFF. DNA of the CDR3: TGTGCCAGCTTACGGGACAGGAACACTGAAGCTTTCTTT.

V is TRBV4-2 and J is TRBJ1-4; a possible D gene is TRBD1 (6 bases). The length of the CDR3 is 16 residues. The V gene lost 0 bases and the J gene lost 5 bases, with 13 bases spanning the gap. In germline, CDR1 is LGHNA, CDR2 YNFKEQ. The CDR3 DNA sequence: TGTGCCAGCAGCCAAGAGGGGGCGTCAAGGAATGAAAAACTGTTTTTT. This gives the protein CASSQEGASRNEKLFF.

This CDR3 reads CASSLYAGDYQETQYF. The CDR3, as DNA: TGTGCCAGCAGTTTATACGCAGGGGACTACCAAGAGACCCAGTACTTC. This sequence joins TRBV27 and TRBJ2-5, with D perhaps given as TRBD1 or TRBD2 (6 bases each). The germline CDR1 and CDR2 sequences are MNHEY and SMNVEV (reference sequence). The CDR3 contains 16 residues. V was shortened by 1 base and J by 0 bases, with 12 bases between the two germline ends.

The chain couples TRBV23-1 to TRBJ2-2; 7 bases align to TRBD1. TRBV23-1 is annotated as an ORF whose role is uncertain. CDR3 length equals 14 residues. J was trimmed by 3 bases and V by 7 bases; bases with no gene match: 5. As DNA, the CDR3 is TGCGCCAGCACCATGGGACAGTACACCGGGGAGCTGTTTTTT. It yields the protein CASTMGQYTGELFF.